This T cell receptor (beta chain) was recorded in a study of response to subunit inactivated influenza vaccine. This CDR3 spans 15 amino acids. Germline CDR1 is DFQATT and CDR2 is SNEGSKA (reference sequence). V shed 5 bases and J 8 bases; nucleotides not matched to a gene: 11. TCRdb reprocessed the RT-PCR reads via MiXCR and lists one record per CDR3 protein. This table has 500,000 or so distinct CDR3 sequences, approximately 11% appearing once. This material consisted of PBMCs from blood, taken roughly 47 days after vaccination. This TCR was recovered from a man over 45 who received an inactivated influenza vaccine. The chain couples TRBV20-1 to TRBJ2-2; TRBD2 agrees at 10 bases. The CDR3 spells CSACGLAAHGGELFF. The DNA for the CDR3 is TGCAGTGCTTGTGGACTAGCGGCACACGGAGGGGAGCTGTTTTTT.